The clone carrying this TCR beta chain came up a few times. Antigen unknown. The data belong to a study of T cells after yellow fever vaccination. Whole-study results and caveats: The booster saw the reappearance of most primary-vaccination clones (about 95% CD4, roughly 87% CD8). The study noted that FACS-sorted repertoires could contain abundant clonotypes contaminating from the bulk population.

TCRdb called the 5' RACE reads again in MiXCR, with one record for every CDR3 protein. Here the sample spans some 670,000 distinct CDR3 sequences, 9% to 15% being singletons. Germline V gives CDR1 KGHSH, CDR2 LQKENI. The J segment lost 8 bases and the V segment lost 2 bases, leaving 5 bases of the junction unmatched. The CDR3 has 13 residues. This receptor was obtained from a man aged 25 to 40 who received the YFV17D yellow fever vaccine. Sequences were derived from PBMCs, sampled on the day of the yellow fever booster vaccination. The chain is built from TRBV18 and TRBJ1-2, with 7 bases aligning to TRBD1. CDR3 residues: CASSPDTTGGYTF. The DNA of the CDR3 is TGTGCCAGCTCACCAGACACGACAGGGGGCTACACCTTC.